The 2 T cell receptor beta chains reported below all come from one sample, sequenced in a study of blood T cells in healthy people across ages. Alongside a J-beta primer mix, a sample-barcoded 5' primer served in a second PCR lasting about 7 to 11 cycles. TCRdb re-called the 5' RACE reads with MiXCR, one entry per CDR3 protein. This sample yields 1.5 million to 2 million distinct CDR3 sequences, of which 30% to 40% are seen a single time; roughly 12% belongs to the top ten. Sequencing was done on a sample of blood. These receptors all stem from a woman in her 30s in good health.

This chain joins TRBV4-1 and TRBJ2-5; D remains ambiguous. The CDR3 consists of 13 residues. V was trimmed by 4 bases and J by 4 bases, leaving 10 bases between them. CDR1 and CDR2 (germline): MGHRA, YSYEKL. Written as DNA, the CDR3 is TGCGCCAGCAGCCGATTTAGGGCAGAGACCCAGTACTTC. Translated, it gives CASSRFRAETQYF.

The chain recombines TRBV6-6 with TRBJ1-4; 12 nucleotides line up with TRBD1. Losses at the gene ends were 4 bases for V and 8 bases for J; bases not matched to a gene: 2. This CDR3 has 14 amino acids. CDR1 and CDR2 from the germline V gene are MNHNY and SVGAGI (reference sequence). The CDR3 loop reads CASSWDRGLEKLFF. CDR3 sequence (DNA): TGTGCCAGCAGTTGGGACAGGGGGCTCGAAAAACTGTTTTTT.